Each of the 18 T cell receptor beta chains below was sequenced from the same sample in a study of long-term antiretroviral therapy in people with HIV. Samples were assayed with immunoSEQ v3.0 at survey level. Clones were sequenced by immunoSEQ multiplex PCR, and TCRdb holds only the in-frame ones, with some missing. The top ten clones hold more than 9% of a sample with roughly 19,000 clones, more than 75% of them seen once. Here the sequenced sample was unsorted PBMCs, taken 0.5 years after starting antiretroviral therapy. The receptor set was obtained from a man aged 40-49 years with HIV.

The rearrangement uses TRBV11-2 and TRBJ2-7; 7 nucleotides line up with TRBD2. The V and J ends lost 6 bases and 0 bases, in that order; junction bases with no gene match: 2. Germline lookup yields CDR1 SGHAT and CDR2 FQNNGV. CDR3 size: 13 residues. The CDR3 bases are TGTGCCAGCAGTTGGGGGGGCTCCTACGAGCAGTACTTC. This codes for CASSWGGSYEQYF.

The rearrangement joins TRBV5-4 to TRBJ1-4; D remains unclear. Trimming pared 1 base from V and 4 bases from J, leaving 5 bases between. Germline CDR1 reads SGHNT; CDR2 reads YYREEE (reference sequence). This CDR3 region has 13 residues. The CDR3 nucleotides read TGTGCCAGCAGCTTGTCAGATAATGAAAAACTGTTTTTT. Residues: CASSLSDNEKLFF.

J is TRBJ2-7 and V is TRBV11-1; D possibly corresponds to TRBD1 (5 bases). The V and J ends lost 4 bases and 1 base respectively, with 5 bases between them. Germline V gene lookup returns CDR1 SGHAT and CDR2 FQDESV (reference sequence). This CDR3 contains 12 residues. The CDR3 DNA is TGTGCCAGCAGCTCAGGGTCCTACGAGCAGTACTTC. Its protein product is CASSSGSYEQYF.

This rearrangement joins TRBV7-9 to TRBJ2-3, with 8 bases fitting TRBD1. The V gene end was trimmed by 5 bases and the J gene end by 6 bases; junction bases not matched to a gene: 10. The CDR3 totals 15 residues. The germline gives CDR1 SEHNR, CDR2 FQNEAQ (reference sequence). The CDR3 sequence: CASSALTGALDTQYF. CDR3 nucleotide sequence: TGTGCCAGCAGCGCCCTGACAGGGGCACTTGATACGCAGTATTTT.

The chain links TRBV9 to TRBJ1-1; 10 nucleotides agree with TRBD1. Germline V gene sequence: CDR1 SGDLS, CDR2 YYNGEE. Trimming removed 4 bases from V and 4 bases from J; junction bases left unmatched: 13. This CDR3 has 17 amino acids. In DNA form, the CDR3 reads TGTGCCAGCAGCCCCCCCCTCTCGGGACAGGGGACCACTGAAGCTTTCTTT. Translation: CASSPPLSGQGTTEAFF.

The chain uses TRBV27 and TRBJ2-1, with D perhaps given as TRBD1 or TRBD2 (5 bases each). The V end was cut by 6 bases, the J end by 12 bases, with 18 bases between. The CDR3 consists of 13 residues. Germline loops: CDR1 MNHEY, CDR2 SMNVEV (reference sequence). CDR3 in DNA: TGTGCCAGCAGCTCGCTAGGGCTGGGGGTGCAGTTCTTC. Its protein product is CASSSLGLGVQFF.

The count of this clone is one. The gene calls are TRBV19 and TRBJ1-2; D is perhaps TRBD1 (5 bases). The CDR3 consists of 16 residues. V lost 7 bases and J lost 8, with 26 bases in between. CDR1 LNHDA and CDR2 SQIVND come from the germline V gene (reference sequence). Written as DNA, the CDR3 is TGTGCCAGTATTCAAAACCTGACGGCGAAGGGACGAGGCTACACCTTC. Its translation is CASIQNLTAKGRGYTF.

V gene TRBV28 combines with J gene TRBJ1-2; possible D gene TRBD1, 6 bases. Per germline, CDR1 MDHEN and CDR2 SYDVKM. V was trimmed by 9 bases and J by 7 bases, leaving 18 bases between them. The CDR3 covers 13 residues. The CDR3 DNA reads as TGTGCCAGTTCTCCGGGACACCCCAGTGGCTACACCTTC. Translated, it gives CASSPGHPSGYTF.

This clone has more than one count but fewer than ten. This chain joins TRBV7-2 and TRBJ1-5; the D gene is possibly TRBD1 (5 bases). This CDR3 has 14 amino acids. Trimming shortened V by 5 bases and J by 0 bases, and 8 bases separated the two germline ends. Germline lookup yields CDR1 SGHTA and CDR2 FQGNSA. The CDR3 DNA follows: TGTGCCAGCAGCCTCGACAGTAGCAATCAGCCCCAGCATTTT. The encoded protein is CASSLDSSNQPQHF.

This clone showed up just once. The gene calls are TRBV19 and TRBJ1-1, with unresolved D. The V end lost 3 bases, the J end lost 4 bases, and 15 bases lay between the germline ends. The CDR3 totals 15 residues. CDR1 LNHDA and CDR2 SQIVND come from the germline V gene (reference sequence). The CDR3 DNA follows: TGTGCCAGTAGTATTCGCGGGGTTGGGAGCACTGAAGCTTTCTTT. It yields the protein CASSIRGVGSTEAFF.

The J gene is TRBJ2-7, the V gene TRBV7-9; D may be TRBD2 (5 bases). Germline lookup yields CDR1 SEHNR and CDR2 FQNEAQ (reference sequence). The V end lost 1 base, the J end lost 2 bases, and 12 bases lay between the germline ends. The CDR3 covers 15 residues. The CDR3 here is CASSLEWRSPYEQYF. The CDR3 DNA is TGTGCCAGCAGCTTAGAGTGGAGGTCGCCCTACGAGCAGTACTTC. Variable domain in full (rest from reference TRBV7-9 and TRBJ2-7): DTGVSQNPRHKITKRGQNVTFRCDPISEHNRLYWYRQTLGQGPEFLTYFQNEAQLEKSRLLSDRFSAERPKGSFSTLEIQRTEQGDSAMYLCASSLEWRSPYEQYFGPGTRLTVT.

In this sample, this clone turned up once. V is TRBV4-2 and J is TRBJ2-7; 9 bases align to TRBD1. J gave up 5 bases and V 4 bases, and 12 bases lay outside the gene matches. The germline V gene encodes CDR1 LGHNA and CDR2 YNFKEQ. This CDR3 has 16 residues. DNA for the CDR3: TGTGCCAGCAGCCGCCCGAAGGGACAGGGTCGCGACGAGCAGTACTTC. Encoded protein: CASSRPKGQGRDEQYF.

The chain uses TRBV6-6 and TRBJ2-7; the match to TRBD1 covers 7 bases. The CDR3 extends over 14 amino acids. V shed 7 bases and J 0 bases; nucleotides not matched to a gene: 6. From germline, CDR1 is MNHNY and CDR2 SVGAGI (reference sequence). This CDR3 is CASTRQGYSYEQYF. CDR3 DNA sequence: TGTGCCAGCACCCGACAGGGATACTCCTACGAGCAGTACTTC.

The chain has TRBV9 and TRBJ2-7, with 11 bases lining up with TRBD2. The length of the CDR3 is 14 residues. The V gene's germline CDR1 is SGDLS and CDR2 YYNGEE. The J segment lost 6 bases and the V segment lost 1 base, leaving 3 bases of the junction unmatched. CDR3 sequence: CASSVTSGSSEQYF. As DNA, the CDR3 is TGTGCCAGCAGCGTAACTAGCGGGAGTTCCGAGCAGTACTTC.

The chain carries TRBV6-6 and TRBJ2-7, with 7 bases aligning to TRBD1. Germline V gene lookup returns CDR1 MNHNY and CDR2 SVGAGI (reference sequence). Unmatched junction bases numbered 4, after V lost 9 bases and J lost 2 bases. The CDR3 extends over 12 amino acids. This CDR3 is CARGTETYEQYF. CDR3 in DNA: TGTGCCAGAGGGACAGAGACCTACGAGCAGTACTTC.

The CDR3: CASSPPGSGTQHF. In DNA, the CDR3 is TGTGCCAGCTCACCACCGGGATCCGGGACCCAGCATTTT. V gene TRBV18 combines with J gene TRBJ1-5; D not resolved. CDR1 is KGHSH, CDR2 LQKENI, per germline. V lost 0 bases to trimming and J lost 11 bases, with 11 bases between them. This CDR3 region has 13 residues. Full variable domain (missing parts from reference TRBV18 and TRBJ1-5): NAGVMQNPRHLVRRRGQEARLRCSPMKGHSHVYWYRQLPEEGLKFMVYLQKENIIDESGMPKERFSAEFPKEGPSILRIQQVVRGDSAAYFCASSPPGSGTQHFGDGTRLSIL.

The chain uses TRBV10-2 and TRBJ1-1; no definite D call. Trimming left V 6 bases short and J 0 bases short, with 8 bases between. The CDR3 contains 13 residues. CDR1 and CDR2 (germline): WSHSY, SAAADI. The CDR3 region has the DNA TGCGCCAGCAGAGACCGGGTGAACACTGAAGCTTTCTTT. Protein sequence: CASRDRVNTEAFF.

The V call is TRBV19, the J call TRBJ1-4, with unresolved D. The CDR3 extends over 14 amino acids. The ends were cut back, 3 bases at V and 6 bases at J, with 11 bases in the middle. Germline loops: CDR1 LNHDA, CDR2 SQIVND (reference sequence). CDR3 amino acids: CASSIGPLDEKLFF. In DNA, the CDR3 is TGTGCCAGTAGTATCGGACCCTTGGATGAAAAACTGTTTTTT.